This TCR beta chain was sequenced for a study of shared clonotypes between healthy human individuals. Here immunoSEQ multiplex PCR was the method, and the copy in TCRdb shows in-frame clones only, minus some. In the table there are about 980,000 clones, less than 85% of which are singletons. Comments on this clone: The target antigen is unknown. This specimen includes other DNA sequences encoding the same CDR3.

Splitting the CD4+ cells yielded a CD45RA+ naive subset and a CD45RA-negative memory subset. Overall study findings and caveats: Even with large depth, rarefaction showed that sorted-subset sequencing was incomplete.

Trimming cost V 1 base and J 0 bases, with 10 bases left between them. Per the germline V gene, CDR1 is SGHTA and CDR2 is FQGNSA. CDR3 length: 15 residues. Source material: memory CD4+ T cells sorted from blood. The subset denotes: CD45RA-negative fraction. The receptor comes from a young man in good health. The chain links TRBV7-2 to TRBJ2-7; TRBD1 or TRBD2 may be the D gene (5 bases each). The CDR3 DNA sequence: TGTGCCAGCAGCTTAGATGGGACGAGCTCCTACGAGCAGTACTTC. It translates to CASSLDGTSSYEQYF. The full variable domain, completed using reference TRBV7-2 and TRBJ2-7, is GAGVSQSPSNKVTEKGKDVELRCDPISGHTALYWYRQSLGQGLEFLIYFQGNSAPDKSGLPSDRFSAERTGGSVSTLTIQRTQQEDSAVYLCASSLDGTSSYEQYFGPGTRLTVT.